The 16 T cell receptor beta chains reported below all come from one sample, sequenced in a study of blood T cell repertoires in COVID-19. Data came from immunoSEQ multiplex PCR; TCRdb stores just in-frame clones and leaves some out. The sample holds approximately 230,000 clones, about 79% seen once. The material sequenced was peripheral blood. The receptors derive from a man of 80 years or more with acute or convalescent COVID-19.

This clone was counted between two and nine times. The genes are TRBV5-1 and TRBJ2-2; the match to TRBD1 covers 7 bases. This CDR3 is built from 16 residues. J lost 5 bases, V lost 2 bases, and 9 bases had no gene match. The V gene's germline CDR1 is SGHRS and CDR2 YFSETQ. DNA of the CDR3: TGCGCCAGCAGCTTCCCGGGACAGAGGGGGACCGGGGAGCTGTTTTTT. Protein sequence: CASSFPGQRGTGELFF.

This chain's CDR3 is CASSQDRGQVAEKLFF. DNA for the CDR3: TGTGCCAGCAGCCAAGATAGGGGACAGGTGGCTGAAAAACTGTTTTTT. The chain couples TRBV4-2 to TRBJ1-4, with TRBD1 identical over 8 bases. The CDR3 is 16 residues long. Germline assignment: CDR1 LGHNA and CDR2 YNFKEQ. V lost 0 bases and J lost 7; bases outside the gene matches: 7.

J is TRBJ2-3 and V is TRBV5-5; possible D gene TRBD2, 7 bases. Germline CDR1 is SGHKS and CDR2 is YYEKEE (reference sequence). The CDR3 length is 16 residues. V was cut by 0 bases and J by 6 bases, with 17 bases left in between. CDR3 sequence reads: CASSLVPGGPHDTQYF. The CDR3 nucleotides are TGTGCCAGCAGCTTGGTTCCGGGGGGCCCACACGATACGCAGTATTTT.

The chain carries TRBV7-2 and TRBJ2-7, with 15 bases lining up with TRBD2. The CDR3 is 16 residues long. The ends lost 5 bases at V and 5 bases at J; junction bases unmatched: 7. Germline values: CDR1 SGHTA, CDR2 FQGNSA. The chain's CDR3 is CASSRTSGRAFNEQYF. CDR3 DNA: TGTGCCAGCAGCCGGACTAGCGGGAGGGCCTTTAACGAGCAGTACTTC.

The rearrangement joins TRBV6-6 to TRBJ1-1, with D perhaps TRBD1 (6 bases). Trimming shortened V by 7 bases and J by 5 bases, and 20 bases separated the two germline ends. The CDR3 has 15 amino acids. Germline V gene lookup returns CDR1 MNHNY and CDR2 SVGAGI (reference sequence). This CDR3 reads CASISSTTGITEAFF. Here the CDR3 DNA reads TGTGCCAGCATTTCTTCCACCACAGGGATTACTGAAGCTTTCTTT.

V and J are TRBV6-5 and TRBJ2-1, with 7 bases matching TRBD2. V was pared by 7 bases and J by 4 bases, with 1 base of the junction left unmatched. The CDR3 is 12 residues long. Germline-derived CDR1 and CDR2 are MNHEY and SVGAGI. The CDR3 bases are TGTGCCAGCAAGGGAGGGTACAATGAGCAGTTCTTC. This gives the protein CASKGGYNEQFF.

The chain couples TRBV3-1 (or the pseudogene TRBV3-2) to TRBJ2-2; D may be TRBD2 (6 bases). The CDR3 length is 16 residues. Germline V gene sequence: CDR1 LGHDT, CDR2 YNNKEL (reference sequence). Trimming pared 7 bases from V and 2 bases from J, leaving 17 bases between. The CDR3 region is CASTGRRTLNTGELFF. CDR3 nucleotide sequence: TGTGCCAGCACAGGGAGGCGGACACTTAACACCGGGGAGCTGTTTTTT.

The rearrangement uses TRBV19 and TRBJ1-6; perhaps TRBD1 as D (5 bases). The ends were cut back, 6 bases at V and 5 bases at J, with 14 bases in the middle. Per the germline V gene, CDR1 is LNHDA and CDR2 is SQIVND (reference sequence). The CDR3 is made up of 15 amino acids. The CDR3 loop is CASRSYGGDNSPLHF. CDR3 DNA sequence: TGTGCCAGTAGATCCTACGGGGGGGATAATTCACCCCTCCACTTT.

This clone was found a few times. The J gene is TRBJ2-2, the V gene TRBV24-1, with TRBD1 as a possible D gene (6 bases). Trimming removed 9 bases at V and 2 bases at J, with 12 bases between. The germline gives CDR1 KGHDR, CDR2 SFDVKD. This CDR3 has 14 residues. Here the CDR3 DNA reads TGTGCCACCGGGGGACAAAGAAACACCGGGGAGCTGTTTTTT. It is translated as CATGGQRNTGELFF.

The chain employs TRBV18 and TRBJ1-1; 11 bases fit TRBD1. V was clipped by 3 bases and J by 2 bases; unmatched bases: 5. Germline-derived CDR1 and CDR2 are KGHSH and LQKENI. The CDR3 length is 16 residues. CDR3 region: CASSPADRGLNTEAFF. As DNA, the CDR3 is TGTGCCAGCTCACCGGCGGACAGGGGGCTCAACACTGAAGCTTTCTTT.

The gene calls are TRBV2 and TRBJ1-5; the match to TRBD1 covers 7 bases. CDR1 is SNHLY, CDR2 FYNNEI, per germline. The V gene end was trimmed by 4 bases and the J gene end by 4 bases; junction bases not matched to a gene: 13. CDR3 length: 17 amino acids. This CDR3 reads CASSASARQGKNQPQHF. CDR3 DNA sequence: TGTGCCAGCAGTGCCTCGGCCCGACAGGGTAAAAATCAGCCCCAGCATTTT.

This clone has more than one count but fewer than ten. This chain connects TRBV3-1 (or the pseudogene TRBV3-2) to TRBJ1-1; TRBD1 agrees at 7 bases. The V gene's germline CDR1 is LGHDT and CDR2 YNNKEL (reference sequence). Trimming at V came to 0 bases and at J to 5 bases, leaving 6 bases not matched to a gene. The CDR3 is 15 residues long. The CDR3 protein is CASSQDSSGGTEAFF. The CDR3 coding sequence is TGTGCCAGCAGCCAAGATTCATCAGGGGGTACTGAAGCTTTCTTT.

This chain links TRBV5-1 with TRBJ2-7; 7 bases line up with TRBD1. J was trimmed by 0 bases and V by 5 bases; bases with no gene match: 5. The CDR3 is 14 amino acids. Germline CDR1 SGHRS, CDR2 YFSETQ. CDR3 in amino acids: CASRLGGDSYEQYF. In DNA, the CDR3 is TGCGCCAGCAGACTAGGGGGCGACTCCTACGAGCAGTACTTC.

The chain joins TRBV2 to TRBJ2-3, with TRBD2 matching over 8 bases. V dropped 3 bases and J dropped 8; count of bases not matched to a gene: 10. The CDR3 contains 15 residues. Per the germline V gene, CDR1 is SNHLY and CDR2 is FYNNEI. CDR3 region: CASSDLPGGLGTQYF. CDR3 bases: TGTGCCAGCAGTGATTTACCGGGAGGGCTAGGTACGCAGTATTTT. Full variable domain (remainder filled in from reference TRBV2 and TRBJ2-3): EPEVTQTPSHQVTQMGQEVILRCVPISNHLYFYWYRQILGQKVEFLVSFYNNEISEKSEIFDDQFSVERPDGSNFTLKIRSTKLEDSAMYFCASSDLPGGLGTQYFGPGTRLTVL.

CDR3 nucleotides: TGTGCCATCAGTGAGACGGTGAACACCGGGGAGCTGTTTTTT. Translating it yields CAISETVNTGELFF. The J gene is TRBJ2-2, the V gene TRBV10-3, with unresolved D. The CDR3 has 14 residues. CDR1 is ENHRY and CDR2 is SYGVKD in the germline V gene. Trimming cost V 2 bases and J 1 base, with 5 bases left between them.

V gene TRBV5-4 combines with J gene TRBJ2-1; tentative D call: TRBD1 (5 bases). With 6 bases removed from V and 10 bases from J, the gap between germline ends came to 23 bases. CDR3 size: 15 residues. Per the germline V gene, CDR1 is SGHNT and CDR2 is YYREEE (reference sequence). CDR3 loop: CASKIDSLTVTEQFF. The CDR3 nucleotides read TGTGCCAGCAAGATAGACAGCTTAACAGTGACGGAGCAGTTCTTC.